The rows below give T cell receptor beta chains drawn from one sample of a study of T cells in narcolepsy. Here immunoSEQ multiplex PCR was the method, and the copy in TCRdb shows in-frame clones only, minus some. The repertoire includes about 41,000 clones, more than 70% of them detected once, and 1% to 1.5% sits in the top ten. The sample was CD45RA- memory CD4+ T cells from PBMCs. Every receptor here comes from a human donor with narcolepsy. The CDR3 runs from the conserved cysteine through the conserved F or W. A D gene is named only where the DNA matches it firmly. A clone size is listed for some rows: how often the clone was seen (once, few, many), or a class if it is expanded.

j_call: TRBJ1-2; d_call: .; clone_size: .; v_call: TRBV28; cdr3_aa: CASSLSTIQGYTF; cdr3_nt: TGTGCCAGCAGTTTATCCACTATTCAGGGCTACACCTTC
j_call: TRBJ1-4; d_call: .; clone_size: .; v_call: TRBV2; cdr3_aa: CASSDGIGSEKLFF; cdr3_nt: TGTGCCAGCAGTGATGGTATTGGGTCGGAAAAACTGTTTTTT
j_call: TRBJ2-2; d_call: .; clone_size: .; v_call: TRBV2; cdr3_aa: CASKPLDTGELFF; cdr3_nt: TGTGCCAGCAAGCCCCTCGACACCGGGGAGCTGTTTTTT
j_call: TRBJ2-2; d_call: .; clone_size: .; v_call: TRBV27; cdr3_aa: CASRERDAGELFF; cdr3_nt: TGTGCCAGCAGAGAACGGGACGCCGGGGAGCTGTTTTTT
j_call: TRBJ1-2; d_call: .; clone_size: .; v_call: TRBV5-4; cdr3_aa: CASSQDRTSPGYTF; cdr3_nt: TGCGCCAGCAGCCAAGATCGTACGTCCCCTGGCTACACCTTC
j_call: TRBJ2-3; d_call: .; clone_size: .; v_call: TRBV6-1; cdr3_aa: CASSESSLPPQDTQYF; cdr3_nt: TGTGCCAGCAGTGAATCTAGCCTCCCGCCACAAGATACGCAGTATTTT
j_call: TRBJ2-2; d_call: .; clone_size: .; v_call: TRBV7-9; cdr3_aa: CASSLGGVNTGELFF; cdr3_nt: TGTGCCAGCAGCTTAGGTGGCGTGAACACCGGGGAGCTGTTTTTT
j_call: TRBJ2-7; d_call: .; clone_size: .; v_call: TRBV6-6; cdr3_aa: CASISGPLYEQYF; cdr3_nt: TGTGCCAGCATCTCGGGACCCCTATACGAGCAGTACTTC
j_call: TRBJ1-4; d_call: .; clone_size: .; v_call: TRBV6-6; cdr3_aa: CASSPQGTHNEKLFF; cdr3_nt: TGTGCCAGCAGTCCTCAGGGGACCCACAATGAAAAACTGTTTTTT
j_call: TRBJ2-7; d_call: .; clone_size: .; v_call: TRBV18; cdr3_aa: CASSPLPRGFGEQYF; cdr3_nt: TGTGCCAGCTCACCTCTCCCCAGGGGTTTCGGCGAGCAGTACTTC
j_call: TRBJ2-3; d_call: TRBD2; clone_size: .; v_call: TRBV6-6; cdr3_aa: CASSRKSGNTDTQYF; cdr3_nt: TGTGCCAGCAGTAGGAAAAGCGGGAACACAGATACGCAGTATTTT
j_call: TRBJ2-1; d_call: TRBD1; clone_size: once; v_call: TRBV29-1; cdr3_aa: CSVRGADRKGDEQFF; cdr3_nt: TGCAGCGTTCGAGGCGCGGACAGGAAGGGAGATGAGCAGTTCTTC
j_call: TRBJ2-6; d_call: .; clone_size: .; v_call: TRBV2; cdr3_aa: CASKRNPGANVLTF; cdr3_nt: TGTGCCAGCAAGAGGAACCCTGGGGCCAACGTCCTGACTTTC
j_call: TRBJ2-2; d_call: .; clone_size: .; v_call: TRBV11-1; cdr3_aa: CASSRTRPGELFF; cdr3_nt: TGTGCCAGCAGCCGGACGAGGCCCGGGGAGCTGTTTTTT
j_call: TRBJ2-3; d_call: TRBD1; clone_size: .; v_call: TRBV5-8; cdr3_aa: CASSSGTGPTDTQYF; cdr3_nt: TGTGCCAGCAGCTCCGGGACAGGCCCCACAGATACGCAGTATTTT
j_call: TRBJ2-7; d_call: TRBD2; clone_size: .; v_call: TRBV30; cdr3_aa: CAWNAGGPGEQYF; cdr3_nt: TGTGCCTGGAACGCGGGAGGGCCGGGGGAGCAGTACTTC
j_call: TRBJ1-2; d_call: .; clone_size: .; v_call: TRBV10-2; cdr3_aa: CASSESGGISGYTF; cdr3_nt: TGCGCCAGCAGTGAGTCGGGAGGGATAAGTGGCTACACCTTC
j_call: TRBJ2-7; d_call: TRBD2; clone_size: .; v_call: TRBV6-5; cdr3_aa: CATKLAGAYEQYF; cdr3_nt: TGTGCCACCAAACTAGCGGGGGCCTACGAGCAGTACTTC
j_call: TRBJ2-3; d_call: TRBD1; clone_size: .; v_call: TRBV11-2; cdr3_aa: CASSLDRGRNTQYF; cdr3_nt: TGTGCCAGCAGTCTGGACAGGGGTAGAAATACGCAGTATTTT
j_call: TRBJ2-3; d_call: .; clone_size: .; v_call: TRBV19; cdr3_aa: CASSLGGGAGEDTQYF; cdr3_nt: TGTGCCAGTAGTCTGGGCGGCGGGGCAGGGGAAGATACGCAGTATTTT
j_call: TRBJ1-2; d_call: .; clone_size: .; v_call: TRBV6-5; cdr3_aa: CASSPGRHASSGYTF; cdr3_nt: TGTGCCAGCAGCCCCGGCCGGCACGCTTCGTCTGGCTACACCTTC
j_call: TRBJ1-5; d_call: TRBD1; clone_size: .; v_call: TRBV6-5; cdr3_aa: CATEQGDASHQPQHF; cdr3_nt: TGTGCCACAGAACAGGGGGATGCCTCACATCAGCCCCAGCATTTT
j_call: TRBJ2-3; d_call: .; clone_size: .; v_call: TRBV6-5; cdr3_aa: CASSFGQPSTDTQYF; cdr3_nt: TGTGCCAGCAGTTTCGGACAGCCTAGCACAGATACGCAGTATTTT
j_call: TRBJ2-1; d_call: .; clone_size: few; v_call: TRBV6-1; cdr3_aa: CASSERWAGSEQFF; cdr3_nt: TGTGCCAGCAGTGAAAGGTGGGCGGGTAGTGAGCAGTTCTTC
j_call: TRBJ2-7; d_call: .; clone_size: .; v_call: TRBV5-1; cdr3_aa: CASSFQPLAGYEQYF; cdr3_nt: TGCGCCAGCAGCTTCCAGCCTTTGGCGGGATACGAGCAGTACTTC
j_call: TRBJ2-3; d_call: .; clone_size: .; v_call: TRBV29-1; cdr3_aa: CSATPRGTGEGYTQYF; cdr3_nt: TGCAGCGCCACCCCAAGGGGTACAGGGGAGGGTTATACGCAGTATTTT
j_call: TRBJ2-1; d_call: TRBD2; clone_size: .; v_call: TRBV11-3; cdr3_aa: CASSSKSGGAGNEQFF; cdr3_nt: TGTGCCAGCAGCTCCAAAAGCGGGGGGGCGGGAAATGAGCAGTTCTTC
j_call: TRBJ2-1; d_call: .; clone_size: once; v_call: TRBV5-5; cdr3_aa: CASSTSSGLAYNEQFF; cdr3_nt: TGTGCCAGCAGCACCTCAAGCGGGCTGGCCTACAATGAGCAGTTCTTC
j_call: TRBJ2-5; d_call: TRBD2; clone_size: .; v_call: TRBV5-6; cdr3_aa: CASSLRAGRETQYF; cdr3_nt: TGTGCCAGCAGCTTGCGAGCGGGGAGGGAGACCCAGTACTTC
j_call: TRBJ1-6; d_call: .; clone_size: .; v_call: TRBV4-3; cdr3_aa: CASSHGQGSAPLHF; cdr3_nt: TGCGCCAGCAGCCACGGGCAGGGATCCGCTCCCCTCCACTTT
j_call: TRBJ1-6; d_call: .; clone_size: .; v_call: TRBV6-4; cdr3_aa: CASSKEGSYNSPLHF; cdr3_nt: TGTGCCAGCAGTAAAGAGGGGTCCTATAATTCACCCCTCCACTTT
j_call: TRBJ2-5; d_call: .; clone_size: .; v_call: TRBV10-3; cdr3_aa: CAISPQETQYF; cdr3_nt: TGTGCCATCAGTCCCCAAGAGACCCAGTACTTC
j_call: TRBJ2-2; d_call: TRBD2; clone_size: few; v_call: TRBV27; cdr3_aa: CATLRSGLAGGYGELFF; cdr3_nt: TGTGCCACCTTACGATCCGGACTAGCGGGAGGGTACGGGGAGCTGTTTTTT